The 16 T cell receptor beta chains in this list originate from one sample, sequenced in a study of PD-1 blockade in mismatch repair-deficient tumors (dated by TCRdb to about 2017). The library was made by the immunoSEQ multiplex PCR assay. The immuneACCESS repertoire file appears here via TCRdb, limited to in-frame rearrangements. These files lack a portion of the clones; in checked studies, under half of the deficit traces to unresolved V genes, and the cause of the others is not known. Recorded for this sample are about 66,000 clones; approximately 82% of them occurred a single time. The ten largest clonotypes hold approximately 5% of the sample. The sequences come from peripheral blood, collected 2 weeks after starting pembrolizumab. All receptors derive from an adult with mismatch repair-deficient cancer.

The J gene is TRBJ2-7, the V gene TRBV20-1, with D perhaps matching TRBD1 or TRBD2 (5 bases each). Per the germline V gene, CDR1 is DFQATT and CDR2 is SNEGSKA (reference sequence). V dropped 5 bases and J dropped 2 bases, with 7 bases sitting between them. The CDR3 runs 11 residues. CDR3 loop: CSAGTTYEQYF. In nucleotides, the CDR3 is TGCAGTGCTGGGACGACCTACGAGCAGTACTTC.

The chain links TRBV2 to TRBJ1-3; D is ambiguous. Trimming took 7 bases from V and 7 from J, leaving 17 bases between them. This CDR3 contains 14 residues. Germline loops: CDR1 SNHLY, CDR2 FYNNEI. CDR3 nucleotide sequence: TGTGCCAGCATGCGGGATTCGGTGGGGAACACCATATATTTT. This translates into CASMRDSVGNTIYF.

This chain connects TRBV6-5 to TRBJ1-2, with 7 bases aligning to TRBD1. This CDR3 region has 13 residues. V was pared by 2 bases and J by 8 bases, with 5 bases of the junction left unmatched. Germline V gives CDR1 MNHEY, CDR2 SVGAGI. The chain's CDR3 is CASSYADRTGYTF. CDR3 in DNA: TGTGCCAGCAGTTACGCGGACAGGACAGGCTACACCTTC.

This clone was seen more than once but under ten times. The J gene is TRBJ2-5, the V gene TRBV18; D gene ambiguous. The length of the CDR3 is 13 residues. V lost 6 bases and J 2 bases, leaving 10 bases between the germline ends. Germline loops: CDR1 KGHSH, CDR2 LQKENI. The CDR3 region is CASSPTSQETQYF. The DNA of the CDR3 is TGTGCCAGCTCGCCCACTTCACAAGAGACCCAGTACTTC.

This chain connects TRBV7-8 to TRBJ2-1; 9 nucleotides agree with TRBD2. The CDR3 is made up of 15 amino acids. CDR1 SGHVS and CDR2 FQNEAQ come from the germline V gene. Trimming removed 1 base from V and 9 bases from J; junction bases left unmatched: 7. In DNA, the CDR3 is TGTGCCAGCAGCTTAGTGGGACTAGCAGGGGTTGAGCAGTTCTTC. It translates to CASSLVGLAGVEQFF.

The V gene is TRBV5-1, the J gene TRBJ2-5, with a possible D match to TRBD1 (5 bases). In germline, CDR1 is SGHRS, CDR2 YFSETQ. V was cut by 4 bases and J by 2 bases, with 12 bases left in between. This CDR3 is 14 amino acids long. The CDR3 reads CASSLLGQQETQYF. The CDR3 DNA reads TGCGCCAGCAGCCTACTTGGACAACAAGAGACCCAGTACTTC.

The chain's CDR3 is CASSLVGGTGLKLFF. The CDR3 DNA is TGTGCCAGCAGCTTAGTAGGGGGGACAGGGTTAAAACTGTTTTTT. The V call is TRBV7-2, the J call TRBJ1-4, with 9 nucleotides matching TRBD1. The ends lost 1 base at V and 10 bases at J; junction bases unmatched: 7. The CDR3 sequence is 15 residues long. Looked up from germline, CDR1 is SGHTA and CDR2 is FQGNSA.

The CDR3 sequence: CASSFEGSGELFF. The CDR3 region has the DNA TGTGCCAGCAGTTTTGAGGGGAGTGGGGAGCTGTTTTTT. The J gene is TRBJ2-2, the V gene TRBV6-5; the D gene could be TRBD1 or TRBD2 (5 bases each). Germline lookup yields CDR1 MNHEY and CDR2 SVGAGI. Trimming shortened V by 4 bases and J by 8 bases, and 11 bases separated the two germline ends. CDR3 length equals 13 residues.

This clone was detected a few times. One junction end disagrees with the germline gene, perhaps due to a read error. The chain links TRBV2 to TRBJ2-3; TRBD2 agrees at 7 bases. The germline CDR1 and CDR2 sequences are SNHLY and FYNNEI. The CDR3 has 13 residues. The CDR3 sequence: CASSVETSSPVGF. As DNA, the CDR3 is TGTGCCAGCAGTGTCGAGACTAGCTCACCTGTGGGTTTT.

This clone was seen a few times. CDR3 loop: CASSLGAGGFYEQYF. DNA for the CDR3: TGTGCCAGCAGCCTTGGGGCGGGAGGGTTCTACGAGCAGTACTTC. The chain employs TRBV27 and TRBJ2-7, with 9 bases lining up with TRBD2. From germline, CDR1 is MNHEY and CDR2 SMNVEV (reference sequence). The CDR3 length is 15 residues. V shed 6 bases, J shed 3 bases, and the junction held 9 bases outside the gene matches.

This clone came up a few times. The chain is built from TRBV5-8 and TRBJ2-2; D call uncertain. Trimming pared 0 bases from V and 2 bases from J, leaving 17 bases between. Looked up from germline, CDR1 is SGHTS and CDR2 is YDEGEE. The CDR3 runs to 18 residues. The CDR3 DNA sequence: TGTGCCAGCAGCTTGGGCCTACTGCAGTACCTAAACACCGGGGAGCTGTTTTTT. Amino acids: CASSLGLLQYLNTGELFF.

The DNA for the CDR3 is TGTGCCAGCAGGACAGGGGATAGGGACGGGGAGCTGTTTTTT. This gives the protein CASRTGDRDGELFF. J is TRBJ2-2 and V is TRBV6-5; 8 bases align to TRBD1. Per germline, CDR1 MNHEY and CDR2 SVGAGI. The CDR3 totals 14 residues. With 6 bases clipped from V and 7 bases from J, the junction kept 7 bases outside the gene matches.

The chain is built from TRBV5-1 and TRBJ2-5; possibly TRBD1 or TRBD2 for D (6 bases each). This CDR3 has 14 residues. The V gene lost 2 bases and the J gene lost 5 bases, with 13 bases spanning the gap. Germline CDR1 and CDR2: SGHRS and YFSETQ. This chain's CDR3 is CASSLQGGGETQYF. Here the CDR3 DNA reads TGCGCCAGCAGCTTACAGGGAGGCGGGGAGACCCAGTACTTC.

The gene calls are TRBV5-5 and TRBJ2-2, with a possible D match to TRBD1 (6 bases). This CDR3 contains 15 residues. CDR1 is SGHKS, CDR2 YYEKEE, per germline (reference sequence). Trimming removed 5 bases at V and 4 bases at J, with 15 bases between. The CDR3 bases are TGTGCCAGCAGTTCCGAACAGGGCCTCACCGGGGAGCTGTTTTTT. As protein: CASSSEQGLTGELFF.

This chain links TRBV5-6 with TRBJ1-1; D unresolved. V lost 6 bases and J 0 bases, leaving 9 bases between the germline ends. The germline CDR1 and CDR2 sequences are SGHDT and YYEEEE. This CDR3 has 13 amino acids. Written as DNA, the CDR3 is TGTGCCAGCACCCTTGGGCTGAACACTGAAGCTTTCTTT. Translated, it gives CASTLGLNTEAFF.

In this sample, this clone turned up once. The chain joins TRBV11-3 to TRBJ2-7; no reliable D call. V dropped 4 bases and J dropped 6 bases, with 13 bases sitting between them. CDR1 and CDR2 from the germline V gene are SGHNT and YENEEA. The CDR3 contains 13 residues. CDR3 bases: TGTGCCAGCAGCTGGCCCTCGGGTGGCGAGCAGTACTTC. This codes for CASSWPSGGEQYF.